The sequence of this T cell receptor beta chain was determined in a study of T cells in Graves' hyperthyroidism and ophthalmopathy. Overall study results and limits: Most clonotypes expanded in thyroid above 0.001 were likewise present in blood.

Remarks on this clonotype: Its specificity is unknown.

RNA transcripts served as the template for amplifying TCR beta CDR3 regions. First-round RT-PCR with HTBI primers amplified the TCR CDR3 region. TCRdb itself ran the multiplex PCR reads through MiXCR, one entry per CDR3 protein. This repertoire shows 550,000 to 600,000 distinct CDR3 sequences, 12% to 15% found once; its top ten account for roughly 7%. The CDR3 totals 13 residues. CDR1 and CDR2 from the germline V gene are LNHDA and SQIVND (reference sequence). V lost 3 bases, J lost 6 bases, and 9 bases lay in between. This rearrangement joins TRBV19 to TRBJ1-5, with D tentatively TRBD1 (6 bases). The sequencing sample was made of blood. The receptor was derived from a young woman with Graves' ophthalmopathy. The CDR3 nucleotides are TGTGCCAGTAGTATTCAGGGGCGTCAGCCCCAGCATTTT. Translated, it gives CASSIQGRQPQHF.